Shown below are 25 T cell receptor beta chains from a single sample sequenced in a study of beta chain features in type 1 diabetes. Study observations and caveats: Type 1 diabetes patients showed a moderate but significant shortening of TCRB CDR3s in all four CD4+ subsets.

Investigators reverse transcribed all isolated RNA, so they sequenced expressed TCRB transcripts. Clones were read by immunoSEQ multiplex PCR, and TCRdb kept only the in-frame ones, dropping some. The top ten hold around 1.4% of the sample, which has 130,000 to 150,000 clones, more than 10% seen once. Antigen specificity for these receptors is unknown. The sequenced material came from central memory CD4+ T cells from blood. These receptors were taken from a man aged 18 to 29 with type 1 diabetes.

The chain uses TRBV28 and TRBJ2-7; D unclear. Trimming left V 5 bases short and J 4 bases short, with 15 bases between. Per germline, CDR1 MDHEN and CDR2 SYDVKM. The length of the CDR3 is 14 residues. This CDR3 is CASSRGRSIYEQYF. DNA for the CDR3: TGTGCCAGCAGTCGCGGACGTAGTATTTACGAGCAGTACTTC.

This clone was found a few times. The chain employs TRBV5-1 and TRBJ2-5; D gene unclear. Trimming removed 7 bases from V and 2 bases from J, with 6 bases in between. Looked up from germline, CDR1 is SGHRS and CDR2 is YFSETQ. This CDR3 spans 11 amino acids. The CDR3 here is CASDTQETQYF. In DNA form, the CDR3 reads TGCGCCAGCGACACACAAGAGACCCAGTACTTC.

The chain uses TRBV19 and TRBJ2-7; 8 bases are a match to TRBD2. CDR3 length equals 16 residues. Looked up from germline, CDR1 is LNHDA and CDR2 is SQIVND (reference sequence). V shed 5 bases and J 1 base; nucleotides not matched to a gene: 10. The CDR3 DNA reads TGTGCCAGTAGTGCGCCTGCTCGGGGGGGATCCTACGAGCAGTACTTC. Residues: CASSAPARGGSYEQYF.

This clone was found a few times. The rearrangement links TRBV18 to TRBJ1-4; a possible D gene is TRBD1 (6 bases). Germline loops: CDR1 KGHSH, CDR2 LQKENI. The ends were cut back, 2 bases at V and 5 bases at J, with 9 bases in the middle. The CDR3 is 14 residues long. The CDR3 DNA follows: TGTGCCAGCTCACCAGGACAGCGAAATGAAAAACTGTTTTTT. This sequence encodes CASSPGQRNEKLFF.

This clone was found a few times. This chain joins TRBV29-1 and TRBJ2-3, with 8 positions matching TRBD1. The CDR3 loop spans 14 amino acids. Losses at the gene ends were 6 bases for V and 1 base for J; bases not matched to a gene: 6. The germline V gene has CDR1 SQVTM and CDR2 ANQGSEA. CDR3 sequence reads: CSVESGGGTDTQYF. The DNA for the CDR3 is TGCAGCGTGGAGTCAGGGGGCGGCACAGATACGCAGTATTTT.

V is TRBV5-1 and J is TRBJ2-7, with D perhaps matching TRBD2 (5 bases). The CDR3 runs to 14 residues. In germline, CDR1 is SGHRS, CDR2 YFSETQ. Trimming took off 4 bases at V and 0 bases at J, with 11 bases between the two ends. The CDR3 DNA reads as TGCGCCAGCAGCACGGGGAGAAGCTCCTACGAGCAGTACTTC. Its protein product is CASSTGRSSYEQYF. The full variable domain, with the rest looked up from reference TRBV5-1 and TRBJ2-7, is KAGVTQTPRYLIKTRGQQVTLSCSPISGHRSVSWYQQTPGQGLQFLFEYFSETQRNKGNFPGRFSGRQFSNSRSEMNVSTLELGDSALYLCASSTGRSSYEQYFGPGTRLTVT.

This clone appeared a few times. The genes are TRBV29-1 and TRBJ2-2, with 9 bases lining up with TRBD1. Per germline, CDR1 SQVTM and CDR2 ANQGSEA. The CDR3 loop spans 13 amino acids. V was pared by 8 bases and J by 7 bases, with 8 bases of the junction left unmatched. DNA for the CDR3: TGCAGCTTTAACAGGGGGCAAGGCGGGGAGCTGTTTTTT. Translation gives CSFNRGQGGELFF.

This clone appeared many times. The rearrangement joins TRBV4-1 to TRBJ2-7, with D uncertain. Germline V gene data show CDR1 as MGHRA and CDR2 as YSYEKL. The CDR3 is made up of 12 amino acids. The germline V and J ends were trimmed by 1 base and 6 bases, with 7 bases remaining between them. The CDR3: CASSQGTPEQYF. The DNA for the CDR3 is TGCGCCAGCAGCCAAGGAACCCCCGAGCAGTACTTC.

This clone was counted many times. The J gene is TRBJ1-1, the V gene TRBV6-5, with a weak D call TRBD1 (5 bases). This CDR3 is built from 14 residues. Trimming stripped 9 bases from V and 0 bases from J, with 14 bases between. Germline CDR1 is MNHEY and CDR2 is SVGAGI. CDR3 residues: CASLSGGMNTEAFF. The CDR3 DNA follows: TGTGCCAGTTTATCGGGGGGAATGAACACTGAAGCTTTCTTT.

The gene calls are TRBV6-6 and TRBJ2-7, with unresolved D. Germline V gene lookup returns CDR1 MNHNY and CDR2 SVGAGI (reference sequence). The CDR3 length is 15 residues. V lost 6 bases and J lost 0, with 15 bases in between. CDR3: CASRDAVTNSYEQYF. The CDR3 DNA sequence: TGTGCCAGCAGGGACGCGGTGACAAACTCCTACGAGCAGTACTTC.

This clone was counted only a few times. This chain connects TRBV28 to TRBJ2-1; the match to TRBD2 covers 14 bases. Germline CDR1 reads MDHEN; CDR2 reads SYDVKM. V gave up 4 bases and J gave up 16 bases; unmatched junction bases: 12. The CDR3 covers 15 residues. The CDR3 coding sequence is TGTGCCAGCAGTTCCACGGGACTAGCGGGGGACCTTGGCTTCTTC. The encoded protein is CASSSTGLAGDLGFF. Full variable domain (remainder filled in from reference TRBV28 and TRBJ2-1): DVKVTQSSRYLVKRTGEKVFLECVQDMDHENMFWYRQDPGLGLRLIYFSYDVKMKEKGDIPEGYSVSREKKERFSLILESASTNQTSMYLCASSSTGLAGDLGFFGPGTRLTVL.

This chain connects TRBV14 to TRBJ2-3, with TRBD1 identical over 11 bases. The CDR3 loop spans 14 amino acids. With V trimmed by 4 bases and J by 6 bases, 3 bases remained unmatched. Looked up from germline, CDR1 is SGHDN and CDR2 is FVKESK. The CDR3 bases are TGTGCCAGCAGCCTACGGGACAGGGGGGATACGCAGTATTTT. Encoded protein: CASSLRDRGDTQYF.

The gene calls are TRBV5-4 and TRBJ1-6, with TRBD1 as a possible D gene (6 bases). Germline CDR1 and CDR2: SGHNT and YYREEE (reference sequence). The V end lost 3 bases, the J end lost 10 bases, and 20 bases lay between the germline ends. The CDR3 runs to 16 residues. CDR3 region: CASSYAGAGTRSPLHF. CDR3 sequence (DNA): TGTGCCAGCAGCTACGCAGGGGCAGGGACGAGGTCACCCCTCCACTTT. The full variable domain, in which reference TRBV5-4 and TRBJ1-6 provide the parts outside the CDR3, is ETGVTQSPTHLIKTRGQQVTLRCSSQSGHNTVSWYQQALGQGPQFIFQYYREEENGRGNFPPRFSGLQFPNYSSELNVNALELDDSALYLCASSYAGAGTRSPLHFGNGTRLTVT.

This clone was recorded once. V usage is TRBV6-5 and J usage is TRBJ2-7, with TRBD1 matching over 7 bases. This CDR3 comprises 15 residues. With 4 bases clipped from V and 2 bases from J, the junction kept 8 bases outside the gene matches. Germline V gives CDR1 MNHEY, CDR2 SVGAGI. CDR3 in amino acids: CASSSQGDRAYEQYF. CDR3 in DNA: TGTGCCAGCAGTTCCCAGGGGGACAGAGCCTACGAGCAGTACTTC.

In its sample, this clone was seen a few times. The chain uses TRBV11-2 and TRBJ2-1; the D gene is possibly TRBD2 (6 bases). CDR3 length: 19 residues. Germline CDR1 is SGHAT and CDR2 is FQNNGV. Trimming took off 4 bases at V and 5 bases at J, with 27 bases between the two ends. For the CDR3, the DNA is TGTGCCAGCAGCTCACCTCGGGGGACTCTAAGAAGACCTAACAATGAGCAGTTCTTC. Protein product: CASSSPRGTLRRPNNEQFF.

The chain links TRBV30 to TRBJ1-1, with D unclear. The V end was cut by 4 bases, the J end by 5 bases, with 14 bases between. CDR1 is GTSNPN and CDR2 is SVGIG in the germline V gene (reference sequence). The CDR3 is 13 amino acids. The DNA of the CDR3 is TGTGCCTGGATGCAGGACGCGTATACTGAAGCTTTCTTT. Protein product: CAWMQDAYTEAFF.

The chain carries TRBV6-5 and TRBJ1-6; TRBD1 might be the D (6 bases). Germline-derived CDR1 and CDR2 are MNHEY and SVGAGI. This CDR3 has 14 amino acids. The V end lost 6 bases, the J end lost 10 bases, and 16 bases lay between the germline ends. The CDR3 region has the DNA TGTGCCAGCAGACTTATACGGGGGCAATCACCCCTCCACTTT. Protein sequence: CASRLIRGQSPLHF.

This clone was found many times. The rearrangement links TRBV6-1 to TRBJ1-4, with D perhaps TRBD1 (6 bases). The germline gives CDR1 MNHNS, CDR2 SASEGT. The CDR3 spans 15 residues. V lost 5 bases, J lost 7 bases, and 17 bases lay in between. The CDR3 nucleotides read TGTGCCAGCAGTTCGCCTGGCAGGGGCGGTGAAAAACTGTTTTTT. Protein sequence: CASSSPGRGGEKLFF.

Worth noting for this clone: This could be a read error, since a much larger clone is one nucleotide away. The genes are TRBV6-1 and TRBJ2-1; D tentatively fits TRBD1 or TRBD2 (5 bases each). V dropped 10 bases and J dropped 0 bases, with 7 bases sitting between them. Germline CDR1 is MNHNS and CDR2 is SASEGT. CDR3 length: 12 residues. The CDR3 coding sequence is TGTGCCACCGGGACCTCCTACAATGAGCAGTTCTTC. Protein sequence: CATGTSYNEQFF.

This clone was counted between two and nine times. The chain is built from TRBV30 and TRBJ1-6, with D hard to call. Trimming stripped 0 bases from V and 11 bases from J, with 8 bases between. This CDR3 comprises 12 residues. Germline V gene data show CDR1 as GTSNPN and CDR2 as SVGIG (reference sequence). In DNA, the CDR3 is TGTGCCTGGAGTGTACTTGGTCCACCCCTCCACTTT. Protein product: CAWSVLGPPLHF.

The chain carries TRBV18 and TRBJ2-5; either TRBD1 or TRBD2 may fit D (6 bases each). The J call may not be correct, given that the DNA end is closer to TRBJ2-7. CDR3 length: 12 residues. CDR1 is KGHSH, CDR2 LQKENI, per germline. The CDR3 loop reads CASSPEGGEQYF. CDR3 DNA: TGTGCCAGCTCACCTGAGGGGGGCGAGCAGTACTTC.

This clone appeared many times. The chain is built from TRBV25-1 and TRBJ2-1; D may be TRBD1 or TRBD2 (5 bases each). Trimming removed 1 base at V and 8 bases at J, with 15 bases between. Germline CDR1 is MGHDK and CDR2 is SYGVNS. This CDR3 has 15 residues. CDR3 nucleotides: TGTGCCAGCAGTGAATTCCCCGGACGGGGCGATGAGCAGTTCTTC. As protein: CASSEFPGRGDEQFF.

In this sample, this clone turned up a few times. V usage is TRBV4-2 and J usage is TRBJ2-2, with TRBD1 identical over 8 bases. Trimming cost V 1 base and J 5 bases; bases outside gene matches: 3. CDR1 and CDR2 from the germline V gene are LGHNA and YNFKEQ. CDR3 length: 15 residues. CDR3 residues: CASSQAGGGTGELFF. The CDR3 DNA reads TGTGCCAGCAGCCAAGCAGGGGGCGGTACCGGGGAGCTGTTTTTT.

This clone showed up just a few times. The chain links TRBV5-4 to TRBJ1-1; D gene uncertain. The CDR3 consists of 13 residues. Germline V gene sequence: CDR1 SGHNT, CDR2 YYREEE (reference sequence). V lost 6 bases and J 0 bases, leaving 9 bases between the germline ends. CDR3 protein: CASKREVNTEAFF. Written as DNA, the CDR3 is TGTGCCAGCAAGCGGGAGGTGAACACTGAAGCTTTCTTT.

This rearrangement joins TRBV6-5 to TRBJ1-1, with D maybe TRBD1 (6 bases). The CDR3 has 15 residues. Germline V gene sequence: CDR1 MNHEY, CDR2 SVGAGI. V was trimmed by 6 bases and J by 0 bases, leaving 14 bases between them. Written as DNA, the CDR3 is TGTGCCAGCAGATTCGGAGGGGGTATGAACACTGAAGCTTTCTTT. Its translation: CASRFGGGMNTEAFF.